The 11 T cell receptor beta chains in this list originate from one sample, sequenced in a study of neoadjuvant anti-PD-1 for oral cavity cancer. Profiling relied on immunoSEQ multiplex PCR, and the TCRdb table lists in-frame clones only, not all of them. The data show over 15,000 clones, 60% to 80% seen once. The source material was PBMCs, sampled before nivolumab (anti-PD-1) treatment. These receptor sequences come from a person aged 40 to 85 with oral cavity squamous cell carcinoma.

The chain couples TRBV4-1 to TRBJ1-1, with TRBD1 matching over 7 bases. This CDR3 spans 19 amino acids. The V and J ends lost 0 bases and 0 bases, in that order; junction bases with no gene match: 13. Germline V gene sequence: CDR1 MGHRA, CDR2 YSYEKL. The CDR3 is CASSQEPRQGYVMNTEAFF. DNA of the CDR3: TGCGCCAGCAGCCAAGAACCCCGACAGGGCTATGTGATGAACACTGAAGCTTTCTTT.

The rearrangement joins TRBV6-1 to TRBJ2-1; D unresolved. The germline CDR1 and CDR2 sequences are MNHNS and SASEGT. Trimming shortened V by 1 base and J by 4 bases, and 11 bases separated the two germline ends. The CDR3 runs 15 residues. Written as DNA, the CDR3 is TGTGCCAGCAGTGAAGGTGTCAGCCCTTACAATGAGCAGTTCTTC. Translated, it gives CASSEGVSPYNEQFF.

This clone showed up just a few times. The CDR3 DNA sequence: TGCGCCAGCAACGCGGGTCATAGCAATCAGCCCCAGCATTTT. Translating it yields CASNAGHSNQPQHF. V is TRBV4-1 and J is TRBJ1-5; unclear D gene. Between the trimmed V and J ends, which lost 7 bases and 0 bases, there was a span of 10 bases. Germline V CDR1 and CDR2: MGHRA, YSYEKL. The length of the CDR3 is 14 residues.

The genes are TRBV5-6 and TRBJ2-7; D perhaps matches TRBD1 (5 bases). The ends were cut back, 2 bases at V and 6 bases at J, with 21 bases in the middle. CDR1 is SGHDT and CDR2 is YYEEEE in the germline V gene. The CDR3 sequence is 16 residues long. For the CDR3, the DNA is TGTGCCAGCAGCTTATACTTCCGGACACTCAGGTTCGAGCAGTACTTC. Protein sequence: CASSLYFRTLRFEQYF.

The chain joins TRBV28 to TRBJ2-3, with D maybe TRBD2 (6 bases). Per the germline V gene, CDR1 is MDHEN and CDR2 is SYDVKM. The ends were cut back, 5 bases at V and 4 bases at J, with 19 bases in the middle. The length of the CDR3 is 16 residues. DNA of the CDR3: TGTGCCAGCAGTGCTCCCCGGGACTGGGCGGCAGATACGCAGTATTTT. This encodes CASSAPRDWAADTQYF.

CDR3: CASSFVSEAFF. CDR3 coding DNA: TGTGCCAGCAGCTTCGTTTCTGAAGCTTTCTTT. This chain connects TRBV7-2 to TRBJ1-1; D gene uncertain. The germline V gene has CDR1 SGHTA and CDR2 FQGNSA. The CDR3 contains 11 residues. V lost 3 bases to trimming and J lost 6 bases, with 5 bases between them. The entire variable domain, with the rest obtained from reference TRBV7-2 and TRBJ1-1, is as follows: GAGVSQSPSNKVTEKGKDVELRCDPISGHTALYWYRQSLGQGLEFLIYFQGNSAPDKSGLPSDRFSAERTGGSVSTLTIQRTQQEDSAVYLCASSFVSEAFFGQGTRLTVV.

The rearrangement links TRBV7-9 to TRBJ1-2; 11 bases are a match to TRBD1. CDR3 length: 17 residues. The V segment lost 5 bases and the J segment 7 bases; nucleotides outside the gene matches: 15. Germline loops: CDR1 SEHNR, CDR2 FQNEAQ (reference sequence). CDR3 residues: CASSPPGADRGHGGYTF. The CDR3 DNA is TGTGCCAGCAGCCCCCCCGGGGCGGACAGGGGGCATGGTGGCTACACCTTC.

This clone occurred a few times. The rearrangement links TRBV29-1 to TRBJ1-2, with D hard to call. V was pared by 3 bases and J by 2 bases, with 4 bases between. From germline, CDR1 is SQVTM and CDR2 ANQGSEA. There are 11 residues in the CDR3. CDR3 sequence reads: CSVDVNYGYTF. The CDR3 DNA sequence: TGCAGCGTTGACGTCAACTATGGCTACACCTTC. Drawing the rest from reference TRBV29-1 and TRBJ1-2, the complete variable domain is SAVISQKPSRDICQRGTSLTIQCQVDSQVTMMFWYRQQPGQSLTLIATANQGSEATYESGFVIDKFPISRPNLTFSTLTVSNMSPEDSSIYLCSVDVNYGYTFGSGTRLTVV.

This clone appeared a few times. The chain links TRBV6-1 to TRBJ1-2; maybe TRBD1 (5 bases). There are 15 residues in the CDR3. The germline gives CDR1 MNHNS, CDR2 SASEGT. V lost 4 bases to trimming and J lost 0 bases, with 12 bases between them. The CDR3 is CASSVPRGANYGYTF. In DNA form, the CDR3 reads TGTGCCAGCAGTGTCCCCCGGGGGGCTAACTATGGCTACACCTTC.

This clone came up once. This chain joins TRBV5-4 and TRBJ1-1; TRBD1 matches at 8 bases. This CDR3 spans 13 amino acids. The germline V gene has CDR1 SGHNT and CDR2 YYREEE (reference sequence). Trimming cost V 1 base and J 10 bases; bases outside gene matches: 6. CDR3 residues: CASSLWGDRGAFF. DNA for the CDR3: TGTGCCAGCAGCTTGTGGGGAGACAGGGGAGCTTTCTTT.

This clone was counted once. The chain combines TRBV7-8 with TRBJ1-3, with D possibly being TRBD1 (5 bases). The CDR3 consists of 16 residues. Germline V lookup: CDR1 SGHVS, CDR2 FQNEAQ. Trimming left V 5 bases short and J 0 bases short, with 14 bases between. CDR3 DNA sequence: TGTGCCAGCAGCCTTGCCACGGGGGGCTCTGGAAACACCATATATTTT. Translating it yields CASSLATGGSGNTIYF. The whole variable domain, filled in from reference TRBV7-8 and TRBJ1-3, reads GAGVSQSPRYKVAKRGQDVALRCDPISGHVSLFWYQQALGQGPEFLTYFQNEAQLDKSGLPSDRFFAERPEGSVSTLKIQRTQQEDSAVYLCASSLATGGSGNTIYFGEGSWLTVV.